Listed below are T cell receptor beta chains from one sample, sequenced in a study of early T cells in non-severe SARS-CoV-2 infection. TCRdb re-called the 5' RACE reads through MiXCR, storing one row per CDR3 protein. This sample has tens of thousands of distinct CDR3 sequences, with 14% found just once. Specimen: whole blood. These receptors all stem from an adult who was a healthcare worker with PCR-confirmed SARS-CoV-2 infection or an uninfected control (not recorded which). Both conserved end residues are part of each CDR3. A D gene is named only where the DNA matches it firmly. Clone sizes are given selectively: once, few, many, or a class where the clone is expanded.

TRBV20-1	few	TRBD2	TRBJ2-3	TGCAGTGCTAGAGATCTCCGACTAGCGGGGGATGTAGATACGCAGTATTTT	CSARDLRLAGDVDTQYF
TRBV7-2	many	TRBD1	TRBJ2-7	TGTGCCAGCAGTTTCAAACTCGGACAGGGTAACGAGCAGTACTTC	CASSFKLGQGNEQYF
TRBV11-3	few	NA	TRBJ2-4	TGTGCCAGCAGCTTAAGGTCCGGCTCGGGCATTCAGTACTTC	CASSLRSGSGIQYF
TRBV7-3	few	NA	TRBJ2-2	TGTGCCAGCAGCTTATCCGGAGCCACCGGGGAGCTGTTTTTT	CASSLSGATGELFF
TRBV5-1	NA	TRBD1	TRBJ1-2	TGCGCCAGCAGCCTCCGGACAGGGGGCGCGAAAGGCTACACCTTC	CASSLRTGGAKGYTF
TRBV4-1	NA	NA	TRBJ1-2	TGCGCCAGCAGCCAAGTAGGCCTTACGCTCTATGGCTACACCTTC	CASSQVGLTLYGYTF
TRBV20-1	many	TRBD2	TRBJ2-3	TGCAGTGCTGGACCTAGCGGGGTCACAGATACGCAGTATTTT	CSAGPSGVTDTQYF
TRBV13	few	TRBD1	TRBJ1-5	TGTGCCAGCAGCATGACAGGGGGTAATCAGCCCCAGCATTTT	CASSMTGGNQPQHF
TRBV11-3	NA	NA	TRBJ2-2	TGTGCCAGCAGCTTAAGTGTGGGGTCCACCGGGGAGCTGTTTTTT	CASSLSVGSTGELFF
TRBV3-1	few	NA	TRBJ1-2	TGTGCCAGCAGCCAAGATCGATCTGGGATTGGCTACACCTTC	CASSQDRSGIGYTF
TRBV6-2/TRBV6-3	NA	NA	TRBJ2-7	TGTGCCAGCAAAAAAAATGCCTACGAGCAGTACTTC	CASKKNAYEQYF
TRBV5-4	NA	TRBD2	TRBJ2-7	TGTGCCAGCAGCCCTAGCGGGGGGACCTACGAGCAGTACTTC	CASSPSGGTYEQYF
TRBV2	many	NA	TRBJ1-6	TGTGCCAGCAGCCTGGTAAATTCACCCCTCCACTTT	CASSLVNSPLHF
TRBV6-5	many	NA	TRBJ2-3	TGTGCCAGCAGTTACACCCCAAGATCGCAGTGGTATTTT	CASSYTPRSQWYF
TRBV4-3	NA	NA	TRBJ1-2	TGCGCCAGCAGCCAAGAACAGGGAGTTGGCTACACCTTC	CASSQEQGVGYTF
TRBV4-1	NA	TRBD2	TRBJ2-7	TGCGCCAGCAGCCAAGTGGGAGGGGTCTCCTACGAGCAGTACTTC	CASSQVGGVSYEQYF
TRBV6-9	NA	NA	TRBJ2-5	TGTGCCAGCAAAATGGAGGCCCGGGCTACCGTGAGACAAGAGACCCAGTACTTC	CASKMEARATVRQETQYF
TRBV5-1	NA	TRBD1	TRBJ2-7	TGCGCCAGCAGCTCGAGTCAGGGGGCCTACGAGCAGTACTTC	CASSSSQGAYEQYF
TRBV29-1	NA	NA	TRBJ2-7	TGCAGCCGTAACGGGGACGAGCAGTACTTC	CSRNGDEQYF
TRBV3-1	many	NA	TRBJ1-2	TGTGCCAGCAGCCAAGTAAGGGACTATGGCTACACCTTC	CASSQVRDYGYTF
TRBV30	NA	NA	TRBJ2-7	TGTGCCTGGAGTGTCGGACTGTCCTACGAGCAGTACTTC	CAWSVGLSYEQYF
TRBV27	NA	NA	TRBJ2-1	TGTGCCAGCAGTAAGACAGAGTACAATGAGCAGTTCTTC	CASSKTEYNEQFF
TRBV2	few	TRBD1	TRBJ1-4	TGTGCCACCTGGACAGGGTTGGGTGAAAAACTGTTTTTT	CATWTGLGEKLFF
TRBV7-2	few	TRBD1	TRBJ2-7	TGTGCCAGCGTTCCACCCGACAGGGGATACTACGAGCAGTACTTC	CASVPPDRGYYEQYF
TRBV28	NA	NA	TRBJ1-5	TGTGCCAGCAGTTTATTGGGGTACAATCAGCCCCAGCATTTT	CASSLLGYNQPQHF